The clone carrying this T cell receptor beta chain was seen only a few times. Method: immunoSEQ multiplex PCR; TCRdb's copy keeps in-frame clones and lacks some. Of about 230,000 clones listed, about nine tenths are singletons. V was trimmed by 10 bases and J by 6 bases, leaving 13 bases between them. The V gene's germline CDR1 is WSHSY and CDR2 SAAADI. This CDR3 comprises 13 residues. This sample stems from a study of blood T cell repertoires in COVID-19. The rearrangement joins TRBV10-2 to TRBJ1-6; no reliable D call. The sequencing sample was made of PBMCs or T cells enriched from blood (not recorded which). This clonotype was obtained from a young man who had recovered from COVID-19. The CDR3 DNA reads as TGCGCCACCCACCCGGGGTTTAATTCACCCCTCCACTTT. Amino acid sequence: CATHPGFNSPLHF.